This T cell receptor beta chain was retrieved from a study of PD-L1 blockade in urothelial cancer. Overall study: The patients' atezolizumab therapy, 1,200 mg intravenously every 3 weeks, started in the mid-2010s. The researchers analyzed blood 3 weeks (second dose) and 6 weeks after treatment start. There were a median of about 140,000 T cells in blood samples.

Study results and limitations: For durable-benefit patients, tumor-associated blood clones expanded more at 3 weeks.

V gave up 5 bases and J gave up 5 bases; unmatched junction bases: 8. The CDR3 loop spans 14 amino acids. CDR1 SGHTA and CDR2 FQGTGA come from the germline V gene. For this clone: Its antigen is unidentified.

Clones were sequenced by immunoSEQ multiplex PCR, and TCRdb holds only the in-frame ones, with some missing. The sample contains around 53,000 clones, 84% of which appear only once. The V call is TRBV7-3, the J call TRBJ1-2, with 7 nucleotides matching TRBD1. The TCR originated in a man in his forties with urothelial cancer. The input for sequencing was PBMCs, taken around atezolizumab (anti-PD-L1) treatment. The CDR3 reads CASSPGGGRYGYTF. In nucleotides, the CDR3 is TGTGCCAGCAGCCCAGGAGGGGGCCGATATGGCTACACCTTC.